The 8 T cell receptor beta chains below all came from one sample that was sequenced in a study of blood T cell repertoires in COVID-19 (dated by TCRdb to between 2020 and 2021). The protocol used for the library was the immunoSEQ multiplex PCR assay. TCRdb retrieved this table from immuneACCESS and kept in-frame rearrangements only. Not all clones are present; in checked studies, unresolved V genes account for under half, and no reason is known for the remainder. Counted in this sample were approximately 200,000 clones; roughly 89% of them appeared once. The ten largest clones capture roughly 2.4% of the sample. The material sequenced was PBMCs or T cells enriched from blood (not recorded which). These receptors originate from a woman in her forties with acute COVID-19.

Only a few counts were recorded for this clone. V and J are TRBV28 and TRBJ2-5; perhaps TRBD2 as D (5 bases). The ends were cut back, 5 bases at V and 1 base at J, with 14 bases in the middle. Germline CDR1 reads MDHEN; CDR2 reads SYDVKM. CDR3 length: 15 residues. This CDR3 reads CASSTVLAPQETQYF. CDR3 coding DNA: TGTGCCAGCAGTACTGTCCTAGCCCCCCAAGAGACCCAGTACTTC.

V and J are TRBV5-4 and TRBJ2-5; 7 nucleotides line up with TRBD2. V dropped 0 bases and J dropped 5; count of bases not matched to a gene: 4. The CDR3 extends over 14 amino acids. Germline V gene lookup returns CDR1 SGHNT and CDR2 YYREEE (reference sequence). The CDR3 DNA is TGTGCCAGCAGCTTGGGCTTACTAGCGGAGACCCAGTACTTC. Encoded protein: CASSLGLLAETQYF.

CDR3 DNA sequence: TGTGCCAGCAGTGCCACACCCAACCCCAGCGGGAGGGCCGATACGCAGTATTTT. Translation gives CASSATPNPSGRADTQYF. The genes are TRBV6-2 or TRBV6-3 and TRBJ2-3; 10 bases line up with TRBD2. This CDR3 is built from 18 residues. Germline V gene data show CDR1 as MNHEY and CDR2 as SVGEGT. Unmatched junction bases numbered 17, after V lost 5 bases and J lost 6 bases.

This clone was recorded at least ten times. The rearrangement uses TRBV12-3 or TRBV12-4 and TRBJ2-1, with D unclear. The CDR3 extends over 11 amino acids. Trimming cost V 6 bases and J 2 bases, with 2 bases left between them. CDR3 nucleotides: TGTGCCAGCAGCGCCTACAATGAGCAGTTCTTC. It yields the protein CASSAYNEQFF.

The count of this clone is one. The DNA for the CDR3 is TGTGCCAGCTCTCAGAGCCGACAGGGAACAGATACGCAGTATTTT. Residues: CASSQSRQGTDTQYF. V and J are TRBV18 and TRBJ2-3; the match to TRBD1 covers 7 bases. There are 15 residues in the CDR3. Unmatched junction bases numbered 9, after V lost 6 bases and J lost 3 bases. CDR1 KGHSH and CDR2 LQKENI come from the germline V gene.

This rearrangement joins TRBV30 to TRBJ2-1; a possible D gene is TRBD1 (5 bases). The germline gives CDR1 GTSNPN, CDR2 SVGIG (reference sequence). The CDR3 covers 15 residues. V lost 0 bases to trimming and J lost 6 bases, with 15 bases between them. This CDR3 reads CAWSVRAVRGNEQFF. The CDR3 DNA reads TGTGCCTGGAGTGTAAGGGCAGTAAGGGGCAATGAGCAGTTCTTC.

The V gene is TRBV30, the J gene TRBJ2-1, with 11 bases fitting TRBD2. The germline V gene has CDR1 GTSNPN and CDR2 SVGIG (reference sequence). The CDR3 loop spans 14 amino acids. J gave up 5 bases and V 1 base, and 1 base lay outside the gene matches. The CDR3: CAWSGLAGNNEQFF. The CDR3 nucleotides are TGTGCCTGGAGTGGACTAGCGGGAAACAATGAGCAGTTCTTC.

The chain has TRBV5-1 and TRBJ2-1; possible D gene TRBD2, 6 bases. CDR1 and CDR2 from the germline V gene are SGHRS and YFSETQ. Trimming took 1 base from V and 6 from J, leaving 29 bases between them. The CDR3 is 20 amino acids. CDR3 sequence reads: CASSLYPGGTARGMGNEQFF. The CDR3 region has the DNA TGCGCCAGCAGCTTGTATCCTGGCGGGACCGCCCGGGGGATGGGCAATGAGCAGTTCTTC.